The clone carrying this T cell receptor beta chain was detected many times. This sample was taken from a study of T cells in Graves' hyperthyroidism and ophthalmopathy. TCR beta CDR3 regions were amplified from RNA transcripts. HTBI primers were employed in a first-round RT-PCR of the TCR CDR3. TCRdb reprocessed the multiplex PCR reads with MiXCR, giving one entry per CDR3 protein. The profile shows fewer than 450,000 distinct CDR3 sequences, over 13% of them singletons. The CDR3 has 14 residues. The V and J ends lost 4 bases and 6 bases, in that order; junction bases with no gene match: 7. CDR1 and CDR2 from the germline V gene are SGHAT and FQNNGV.

This TCR was sampled from a man aged 50 or older with Graves' ophthalmopathy. This sequence joins TRBV11-2 and TRBJ2-7; 9 bases are a match to TRBD2. The specimen was blood. The CDR3 is CASSSRAGGSEQYF. The DNA for the CDR3 is TGTGCCAGCAGCTCACGAGCGGGAGGCTCCGAGCAGTACTTC.